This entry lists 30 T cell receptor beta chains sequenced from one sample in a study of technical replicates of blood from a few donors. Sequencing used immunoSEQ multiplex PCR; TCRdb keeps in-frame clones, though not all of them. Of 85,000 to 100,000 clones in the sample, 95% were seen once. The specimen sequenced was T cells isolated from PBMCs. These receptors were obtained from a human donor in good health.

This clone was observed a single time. The CDR3 coding sequence is TGTGCCAGCAGTCCCATATCCCTAGACACCATATATTTT. It codes for CASSPISLDTIYF. The V and J genes are TRBV7-9 and TRBJ1-3; no clear D gene. The CDR3 has 13 amino acids. Germline assignment: CDR1 SEHNR and CDR2 FQNEAQ (reference sequence). Trimming pared 6 bases from V and 8 bases from J, leaving 14 bases between.

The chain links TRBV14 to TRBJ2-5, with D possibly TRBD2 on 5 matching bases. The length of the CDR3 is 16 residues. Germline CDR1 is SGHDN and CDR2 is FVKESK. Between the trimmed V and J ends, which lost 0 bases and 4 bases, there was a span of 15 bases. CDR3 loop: CASSQEGILAGETQYF. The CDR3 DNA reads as TGTGCCAGCAGCCAAGAGGGGATCCTAGCCGGAGAGACCCAGTACTTC.

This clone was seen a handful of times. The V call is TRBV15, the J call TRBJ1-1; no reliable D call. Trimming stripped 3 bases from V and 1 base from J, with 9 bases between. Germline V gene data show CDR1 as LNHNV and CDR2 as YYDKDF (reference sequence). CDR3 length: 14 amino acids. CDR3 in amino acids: CATSSMRENTEAFF. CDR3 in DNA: TGTGCCACCAGCAGCATGCGGGAGAACACTGAAGCTTTCTTT.

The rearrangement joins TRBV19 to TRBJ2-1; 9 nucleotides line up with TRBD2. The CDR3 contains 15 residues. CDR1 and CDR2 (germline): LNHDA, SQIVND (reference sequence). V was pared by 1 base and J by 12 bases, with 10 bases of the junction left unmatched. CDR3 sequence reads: CASSIVYGEAGGQFF. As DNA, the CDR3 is TGTGCCAGTAGTATAGTTTACGGAGAAGCGGGGGGGCAGTTCTTC.

This CDR3 reads CASSPTAGGNTEAFF. The CDR3 DNA sequence: TGTGCCAGCTCACCCACCGCGGGGGGGAACACTGAAGCTTTCTTT. This chain links TRBV18 with TRBJ1-1, with D perhaps matching TRBD1 (5 bases). Germline V lookup: CDR1 KGHSH, CDR2 LQKENI. The CDR3 spans 15 residues. The germline V and J ends were trimmed by 3 bases and 1 base, with 12 bases remaining between them.

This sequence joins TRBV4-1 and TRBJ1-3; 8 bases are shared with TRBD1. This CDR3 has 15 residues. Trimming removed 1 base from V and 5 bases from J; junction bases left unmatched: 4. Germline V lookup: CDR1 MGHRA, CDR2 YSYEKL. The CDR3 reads CASSQVGQGRNTIYF. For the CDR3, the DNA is TGCGCCAGCAGCCAAGTAGGACAGGGCAGAAACACCATATATTTT.

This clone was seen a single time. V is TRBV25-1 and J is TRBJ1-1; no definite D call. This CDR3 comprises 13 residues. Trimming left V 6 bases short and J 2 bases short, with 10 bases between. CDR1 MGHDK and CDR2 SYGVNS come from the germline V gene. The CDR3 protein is CASRHGKNTEAFF. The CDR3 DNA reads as TGTGCCAGCAGACACGGGAAAAACACTGAAGCTTTCTTT.

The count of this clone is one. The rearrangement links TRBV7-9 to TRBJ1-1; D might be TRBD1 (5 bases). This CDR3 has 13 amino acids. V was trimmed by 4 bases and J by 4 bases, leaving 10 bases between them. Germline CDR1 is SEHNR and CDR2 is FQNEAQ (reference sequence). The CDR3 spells CASSSDSPTEAFF. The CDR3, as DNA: TGTGCCAGCAGCTCCGACAGTCCCACTGAAGCTTTCTTT. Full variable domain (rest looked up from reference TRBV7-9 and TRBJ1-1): DTGVSQNPRHKITKRGQNVTFRCDPISEHNRLYWYRQTLGQGPEFLTYFQNEAQLEKSRLLSDRFSAERPKGSFSTLEIQRTEQGDSAMYLCASSSDSPTEAFFGQGTRLTVV.

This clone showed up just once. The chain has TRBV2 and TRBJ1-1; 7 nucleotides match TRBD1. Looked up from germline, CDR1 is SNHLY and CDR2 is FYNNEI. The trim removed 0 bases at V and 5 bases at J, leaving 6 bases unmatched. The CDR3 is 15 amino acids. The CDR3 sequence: CASSEARDRATEAFF. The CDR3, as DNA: TGTGCCAGCAGTGAAGCTCGAGACAGGGCTACTGAAGCTTTCTTT.

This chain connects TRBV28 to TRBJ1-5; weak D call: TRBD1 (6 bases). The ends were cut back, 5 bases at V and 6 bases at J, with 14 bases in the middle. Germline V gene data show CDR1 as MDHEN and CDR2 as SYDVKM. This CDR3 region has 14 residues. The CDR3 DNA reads TGTGCCAGCAGTGCCCCCCAGGGGACTCAGCCCCAGCATTTT. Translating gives CASSAPQGTQPQHF.

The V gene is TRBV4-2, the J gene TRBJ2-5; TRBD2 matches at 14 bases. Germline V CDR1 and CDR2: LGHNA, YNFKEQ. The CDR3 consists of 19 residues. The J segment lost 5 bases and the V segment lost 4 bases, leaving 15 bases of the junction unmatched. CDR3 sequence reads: CASSLGSGLAGGWWETQYF. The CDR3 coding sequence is TGTGCCAGCAGCCTGGGGAGTGGACTAGCGGGGGGATGGTGGGAGACCCAGTACTTC.

CDR3 nucleotides: TGTGCCAGTCGTGGTGGGGACACCTGGGTCACCGGGGAGCTGTTTTTT. Protein: CASRGGDTWVTGELFF. This chain joins TRBV19 and TRBJ2-2; D possibly corresponds to TRBD1 (6 bases). V lost 8 bases, J lost 4 bases, and 20 bases lay in between. The CDR3 covers 16 residues. From germline, CDR1 is LNHDA and CDR2 SQIVND (reference sequence). Combining the CDR3 with reference TRBV19 and TRBJ2-2 gives the whole variable domain DGGITQSPKYLFRKEGQNVTLSCEQNLNHDAMYWYRQDPGQGLRLIYYSQIVNDFQKGDIAEGYSVSREKKESFPLTVTSAQKNPTAFYLCASRGGDTWVTGELFFGEGSRLTVL.

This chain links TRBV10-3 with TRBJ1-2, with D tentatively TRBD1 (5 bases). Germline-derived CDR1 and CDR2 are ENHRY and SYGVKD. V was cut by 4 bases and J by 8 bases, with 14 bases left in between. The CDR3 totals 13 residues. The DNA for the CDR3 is TGTGCCATCAGTGTGTGGGCAGGGAACGGCTACACCTTC. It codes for CAISVWAGNGYTF.

CDR3 DNA: TGTGCCAGCAGCGAATCGGGACAGTGGAACACTGAAGCTTTCTTT. Protein product: CASSESGQWNTEAFF. The chain is built from TRBV7-2 and TRBJ1-1; 7 nucleotides line up with TRBD1. J lost 1 base, V lost 5 bases, and 7 bases had no gene match. The germline gives CDR1 SGHTA, CDR2 FQGNSA. CDR3 length equals 15 residues.

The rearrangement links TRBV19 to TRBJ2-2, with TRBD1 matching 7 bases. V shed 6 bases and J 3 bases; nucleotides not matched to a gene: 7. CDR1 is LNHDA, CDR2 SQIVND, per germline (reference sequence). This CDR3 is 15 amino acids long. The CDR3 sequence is CASSFWDRDTGELFF. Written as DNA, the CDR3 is TGTGCCAGTAGCTTTTGGGACAGAGACACCGGGGAGCTGTTTTTT. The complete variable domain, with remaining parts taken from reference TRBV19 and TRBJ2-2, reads DGGITQSPKYLFRKEGQNVTLSCEQNLNHDAMYWYRQDPGQGLRLIYYSQIVNDFQKGDIAEGYSVSREKKESFPLTVTSAQKNPTAFYLCASSFWDRDTGELFFGEGSRLTVL.

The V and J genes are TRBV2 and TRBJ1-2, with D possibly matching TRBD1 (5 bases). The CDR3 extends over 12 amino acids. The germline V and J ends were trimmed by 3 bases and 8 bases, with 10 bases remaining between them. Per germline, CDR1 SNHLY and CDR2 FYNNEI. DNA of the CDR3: TGTGCCAGCAGTGAGGGGCTCTGGGGCTACACCTTC. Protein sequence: CASSEGLWGYTF.

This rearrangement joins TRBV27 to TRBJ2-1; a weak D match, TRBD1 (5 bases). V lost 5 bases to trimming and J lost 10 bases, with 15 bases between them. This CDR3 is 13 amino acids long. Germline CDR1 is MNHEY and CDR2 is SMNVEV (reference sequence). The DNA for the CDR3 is TGTGCCAGCAGTAGGAAGACAGAGAGGGAGCAGTTCTTC. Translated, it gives CASSRKTEREQFF.

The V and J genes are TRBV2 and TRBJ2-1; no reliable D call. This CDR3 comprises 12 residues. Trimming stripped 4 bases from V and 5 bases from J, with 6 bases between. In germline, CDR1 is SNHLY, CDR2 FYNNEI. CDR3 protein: CASSVDNNEQFF. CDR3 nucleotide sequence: TGTGCCAGCAGTGTAGACAACAATGAGCAGTTCTTC.

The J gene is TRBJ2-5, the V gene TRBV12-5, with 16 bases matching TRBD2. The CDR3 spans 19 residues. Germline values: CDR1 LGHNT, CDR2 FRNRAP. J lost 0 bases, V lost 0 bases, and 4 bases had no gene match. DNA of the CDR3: TGTGCTAGTGGTTTGGTACGGGGACTAGCGGGGGGGTACCAAGAGACCCAGTACTTC. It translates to CASGLVRGLAGGYQETQYF.

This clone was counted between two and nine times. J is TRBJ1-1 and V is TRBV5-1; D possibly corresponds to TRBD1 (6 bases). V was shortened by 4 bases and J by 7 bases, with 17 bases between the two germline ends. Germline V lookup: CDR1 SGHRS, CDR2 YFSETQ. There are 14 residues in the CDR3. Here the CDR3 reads CASSQFLQGDEAFF. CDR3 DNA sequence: TGCGCCAGCAGCCAGTTCCTACAGGGAGATGAAGCTTTCTTT. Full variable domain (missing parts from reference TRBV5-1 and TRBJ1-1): KAGVTQTPRYLIKTRGQQVTLSCSPISGHRSVSWYQQTPGQGLQFLFEYFSETQRNKGNFPGRFSGRQFSNSRSEMNVSTLELGDSALYLCASSQFLQGDEAFFGQGTRLTVV.

This CDR3 is CASRPGTSLSYNEQFF. The CDR3 DNA reads TGTGCCAGCAGACCCGGGACTAGTCTCTCCTACAATGAGCAGTTCTTC. The chain employs TRBV5-4 and TRBJ2-1, with 8 bases aligning to TRBD2. This CDR3 has 16 residues. The junction had 7 bases not matched to a gene; V was cut back by 5 bases and J by 0 bases. The germline CDR1 and CDR2 sequences are SGHNT and YYREEE (reference sequence).

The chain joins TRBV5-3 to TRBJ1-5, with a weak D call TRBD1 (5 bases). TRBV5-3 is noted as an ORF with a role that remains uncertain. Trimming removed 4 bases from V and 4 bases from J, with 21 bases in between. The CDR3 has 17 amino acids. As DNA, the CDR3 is TGTGCCAGAAGCGAAGACAGCCCAGTACTACCTAATCAGCCCCAGCATTTT. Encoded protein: CARSEDSPVLPNQPQHF.

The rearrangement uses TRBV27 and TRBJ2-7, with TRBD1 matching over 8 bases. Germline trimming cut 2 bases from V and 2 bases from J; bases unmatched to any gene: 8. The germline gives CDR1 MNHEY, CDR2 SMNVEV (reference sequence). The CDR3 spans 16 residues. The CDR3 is CASSLIPTGAAYEQYF. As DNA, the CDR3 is TGTGCCAGCAGTTTAATCCCGACAGGGGCGGCCTACGAGCAGTACTTC.

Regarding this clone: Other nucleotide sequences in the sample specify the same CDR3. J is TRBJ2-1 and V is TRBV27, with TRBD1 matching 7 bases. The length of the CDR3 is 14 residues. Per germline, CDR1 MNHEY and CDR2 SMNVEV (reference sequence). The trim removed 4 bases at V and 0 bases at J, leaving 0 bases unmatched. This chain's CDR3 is CASSSGGSYNEQFF. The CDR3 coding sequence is TGTGCCAGCAGTTCAGGGGGCTCCTACAATGAGCAGTTCTTC.

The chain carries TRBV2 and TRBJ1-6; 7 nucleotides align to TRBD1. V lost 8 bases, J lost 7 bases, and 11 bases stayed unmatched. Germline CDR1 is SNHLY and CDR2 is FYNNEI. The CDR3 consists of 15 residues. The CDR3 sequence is CASRPWDSSNSPLHF. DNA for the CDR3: TGTGCCAGCCGTCCCTGGGACAGCTCGAATTCACCCCTCCACTTT.

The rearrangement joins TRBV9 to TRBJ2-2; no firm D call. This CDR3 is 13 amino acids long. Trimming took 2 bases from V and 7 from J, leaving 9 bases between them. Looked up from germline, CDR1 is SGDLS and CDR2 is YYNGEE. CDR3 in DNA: TGTGCCAGCAGCGTCCTAGGAGTCGGGGAGCTGTTTTTT. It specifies CASSVLGVGELFF.

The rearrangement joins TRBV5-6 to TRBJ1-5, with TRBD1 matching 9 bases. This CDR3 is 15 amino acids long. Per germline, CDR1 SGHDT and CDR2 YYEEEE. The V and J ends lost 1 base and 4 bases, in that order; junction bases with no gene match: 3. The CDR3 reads CASSLWGTGNQPQHF. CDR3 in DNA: TGTGCCAGCAGCTTGTGGGGGACAGGGAATCAGCCCCAGCATTTT.

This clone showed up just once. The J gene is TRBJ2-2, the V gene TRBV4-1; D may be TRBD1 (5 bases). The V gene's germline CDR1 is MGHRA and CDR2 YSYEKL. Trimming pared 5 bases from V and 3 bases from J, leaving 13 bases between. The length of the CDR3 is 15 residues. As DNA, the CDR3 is TGCGCCAGCAGCGCAGGACATCTAGACACCGGGGAGCTGTTTTTT. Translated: CASSAGHLDTGELFF.

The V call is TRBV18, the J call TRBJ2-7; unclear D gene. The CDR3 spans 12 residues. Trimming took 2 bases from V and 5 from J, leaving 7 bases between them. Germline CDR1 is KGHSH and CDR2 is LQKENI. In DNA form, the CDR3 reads TGTGCCAGCTCACCAGTTACAGACGAGCAGTACTTC. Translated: CASSPVTDEQYF.

The CDR3 region has the DNA TGTGCCACCGGTACAGGGGTTACTGAAGCTTTCTTT. This encodes CATGTGVTEAFF. J is TRBJ1-1 and V is TRBV15; 7 nucleotides line up with TRBD1. This CDR3 region has 12 residues. Germline V CDR1 and CDR2: LNHNV, YYDKDF (reference sequence). V lost 8 bases and J lost 5; bases outside the gene matches: 5.